This entry lists 30 T cell receptor beta chains sequenced from one sample in a study of regulatory T cells in long-lasting Graves disease. As for time point: persistent/refractory GD, antithyroid drugs over 5 years with positive TRAb. After RNA was extracted from PBMCs, the TCR library was made from it. According to the study, TCR beta libraries were built with iRepertoire HTBI primers and CDR3-region Arm-PCR. TCRdb reprocessed the multiplex PCR reads with MiXCR, giving one entry per CDR3 protein. The repertoire has around 460,000 distinct CDR3 sequences, approximately 23% of them found once; the top ten carry around 13%. Specimen: peripheral blood mononuclear cells (PBMCs), collected when the disease was refractory, from a patient treated with antithyroid drugs. The receptor set was obtained from a female donor with Graves disease.

V and J are TRBV20-1 and TRBJ1-5; D is ambiguous. The CDR3 has 13 residues. Looked up from germline, CDR1 is DFQATT and CDR2 is SNEGSKA (reference sequence). Trimming took 4 bases from V and 5 from J, leaving 12 bases between them. CDR3 loop: CSAKRQLDQPQHF. CDR3 bases: TGCAGTGCTAAGCGGCAGTTGGATCAGCCCCAGCATTTT.

As for this clonotype: One end of the junction is discordant with germline, which a read error may explain. The rearrangement uses TRBV18 and TRBJ2-5; D uncertain. The CDR3 is 14 residues long. Germline V gene lookup returns CDR1 KGHSH and CDR2 LQKENI. CDR3 loop: CVSSPPSGQETQYF. CDR3 bases: TGTGTCAGCTCACCACCGTCGGGTCAAGAGACCCAGTACTTC.

V usage is TRBV10-3 and J usage is TRBJ2-2; TRBD1 aligns across 8 bases. CDR3 length equals 15 residues. V dropped 6 bases and J dropped 2; count of bases not matched to a gene: 5. CDR1 and CDR2 (germline): ENHRY, SYGVKD. This chain's CDR3 is CAIRLGTGNTGELFF. The DNA of the CDR3 is TGTGCCATCAGGCTCGGGACAGGCAACACCGGGGAGCTGTTTTTT.

CDR3 nucleotides: TGTGCCAGCAGCTTAGACGCAGGGAATAGCAATCAGCCCCAGCATTTT. It is translated as CASSLDAGNSNQPQHF. J is TRBJ1-5 and V is TRBV7-6; a weak D match, TRBD1 (5 bases). The germline gives CDR1 SGHVS, CDR2 FNYEAQ. The CDR3 loop spans 16 amino acids. V was shortened by 1 base and J by 0 bases, with 10 bases between the two germline ends.

A note on this clonotype: Germline and junction disagree at one end, which may indicate a read error. This sequence joins TRBV28 and TRBJ1-1; D is uncertain. Germline CDR1 is MDHEN and CDR2 is SYDVKM. CDR3 length equals 12 residues. The DNA for the CDR3 is TGTGCCAGCAGTTTCCAGAGCACTGAAGCTTTCTTC. It specifies CASSFQSTEAFF.

This clonotype was counted a few times. V and J are TRBV10-3 and TRBJ1-5, with a possible D match to TRBD1 (5 bases). The germline V gene has CDR1 ENHRY and CDR2 SYGVKD. CDR3 length: 14 residues. Trimming shortened V by 10 bases and J by 5 bases, and 18 bases separated the two germline ends. CDR3 sequence reads: CATRETEAHQPQHF. CDR3 coding DNA: TGTGCCACCAGGGAAACAGAGGCTCATCAGCCCCAGCATTTT.

J is TRBJ2-3 and V is TRBV2, with 8 bases aligning to TRBD1. V shed 8 bases and J 7 bases; nucleotides not matched to a gene: 17. CDR1 is SNHLY and CDR2 is FYNNEI in the germline V gene. The length of the CDR3 is 16 residues. The CDR3 protein is CASQPTGDSRLHTQYF. In nucleotides, the CDR3 is TGTGCCAGCCAACCGACAGGGGACTCTCGACTGCATACGCAGTATTTT.

Turning to this clonotype: One end of the junction varies from germline; a read error may be responsible. The chain uses TRBV5-1 and TRBJ2-5; tentative D call: TRBD1 (5 bases). The CDR3 totals 14 residues. The germline V gene has CDR1 SGHRS and CDR2 YFSETQ. The CDR3 region is CASTLGHGQETQYF. CDR3 sequence (DNA): TGCGCCAGCACCTTGGGGCACGGACAAGAGACCCAGTACTTC.

This clonotype occurred many times. The chain recombines TRBV7-2 with TRBJ2-7; 7 nucleotides line up with TRBD1. There are 16 residues in the CDR3. Trimming took 6 bases from V and 0 from J; bases not matched to a gene: 11. CDR1 is SGHTA and CDR2 is FQGNSA in the germline V gene. CDR3 DNA: TGTGCCAGCAGTTTGGAAGGGGCAGGGGGCTCCTACGAGCAGTACTTC. Protein sequence: CASSLEGAGGSYEQYF.

This clonotype was recorded at least ten times. The J gene is TRBJ1-2, the V gene TRBV7-2; D might be TRBD1 (5 bases). Germline V gene lookup returns CDR1 SGHTA and CDR2 FQGNSA. V lost 5 bases and J lost 7, with 20 bases in between. The CDR3 is 15 amino acids. The CDR3 sequence is CASSRSTQENGGYTF. CDR3 sequence (DNA): TGTGCCAGCAGCCGATCCACACAGGAGAATGGTGGCTACACCTTC. Full variable domain (rest looked up from reference TRBV7-2 and TRBJ1-2): GAGVSQSPSNKVTEKGKDVELRCDPISGHTALYWYRQSLGQGLEFLIYFQGNSAPDKSGLPSDRFSAERTGGSVSTLTIQRTQQEDSAVYLCASSRSTQENGGYTFGSGTRLTVV.

In its sample, this clonotype was seen many times. The CDR3 region has the DNA TGTGCCATCCCACTTCCCGGACTGGGTGACACTGAAGCTTTCTTT. This gives the protein CAIPLPGLGDTEAFF. V is TRBV7-9 and J is TRBJ1-1; D call uncertain. The V and J ends lost 10 bases and 3 bases respectively, with 21 bases between them. From germline, CDR1 is SEHNR and CDR2 FQNEAQ (reference sequence). This CDR3 contains 15 residues.

In its sample, this clonotype was seen many times. The V and J genes are TRBV28 and TRBJ1-2; D is unresolved. This CDR3 comprises 13 residues. CDR1 is MDHEN and CDR2 is SYDVKM in the germline V gene. V lost 3 bases to trimming and J lost 4 bases, with 9 bases between them. The CDR3 sequence is CASSFPGRYGYTF. Here the CDR3 DNA reads TGTGCCAGCAGTTTCCCCGGCCGCTATGGCTACACCTTC.

There are a few counts of this clonotype. This sequence joins TRBV6-2 or TRBV6-3 and TRBJ2-1; D could derive from TRBD1 or TRBD2 (5 bases each). The germline gives CDR1 MNHEY, CDR2 SVGEGT. The CDR3 runs to 16 residues. V lost 0 bases to trimming and J lost 12 bases, with 21 bases between them. The CDR3 sequence is CASSYSWGTTVYWQFF. CDR3 nucleotides: TGTGCCAGCAGTTACTCATGGGGGACCACGGTGTACTGGCAGTTCTTC.

About this clonotype: The junction and the germline gene differ at one end; a read error may be behind it. The V call is TRBV28, the J call TRBJ2-6; D is unresolved. The CDR3 is 14 residues long. Germline V gene sequence: CDR1 MDHEN, CDR2 SYDVKM. CDR3 nucleotides: TGTGCCTGCAGGCGGCCCCGAGGGGCCAACGTCCTGACTTTC. Translated: CACRRPRGANVLTF.

This rearrangement joins TRBV7-2 to TRBJ2-5; TRBD2 matches 12 bases. The J call is uncertain, as TRBJ2-1 better fits the DNA end. CDR1 and CDR2 from the germline V gene are SGHTA and FQGNSA. The CDR3 consists of 16 residues. The CDR3 here is CASSVTSGRPPNEQFF. For the CDR3, the DNA is TGTGCCAGCAGCGTCACTAGCGGGAGGCCCCCCAATGAGCAGTTCTTC.

With regard to this clonotype: A much larger clone differs by one base, so this may be a read error. This rearrangement joins TRBV29-1 to TRBJ2-7; D might be TRBD2 (7 bases). Germline V CDR1 and CDR2: SQVTM, ANQGSEA. The CDR3 has 13 residues. Trimming pared 5 bases from V and 5 bases from J, leaving 16 bases between. The chain's CDR3 is CSVLWGGQDEQYF. The CDR3 DNA is TGCAGCGTTTTGTGGGGGGGCCAGGACGAGCAGTACTTC.

V is TRBV6-1 and J is TRBJ2-2; a weak D match, TRBD1 (5 bases). CDR3 length: 15 residues. CDR1 and CDR2 from the germline V gene are MNHNS and SASEGT. V gave up 10 bases and J gave up 1 base, with 16 bases separating them. CDR3 in DNA: TGTGCCACCAGGAAAGGGCAGGGGAACACCGGGGAGCTGTTTTTT. It codes for CATRKGQGNTGELFF.

The J gene is TRBJ2-1, the V gene TRBV6-1; 12 nucleotides align to TRBD2. Germline-derived CDR1 and CDR2 are MNHNS and SASEGT. This CDR3 comprises 16 residues. Losses at the gene ends were 6 bases for V and 4 bases for J; bases not matched to a gene: 7. CDR3 DNA sequence: TGTGCCAGCAGACGACTAGCGGGGGCCCTATACAATGAGCAGTTCTTC. Translating it yields CASRRLAGALYNEQFF.

This chain links TRBV27 with TRBJ1-5; the match to TRBD1 covers 7 bases. Germline trimming cut 5 bases from V and 7 bases from J; bases unmatched to any gene: 8. The length of the CDR3 is 14 residues. Germline V gene lookup returns CDR1 MNHEY and CDR2 SMNVEV (reference sequence). CDR3 DNA sequence: TGTGCCAGCAGTCCTCACGACAGGGCACAGCCCCAGCATTTT. It encodes CASSPHDRAQPQHF.

This clonotype was recorded a few times. This sequence joins TRBV30 and TRBJ2-5; 9 bases line up with TRBD2. The CDR3 has 15 amino acids. Germline-derived CDR1 and CDR2 are GTSNPN and SVGIG (reference sequence). Losses at the gene ends were 0 bases for V and 10 bases for J; bases not matched to a gene: 12. The CDR3 is CAWSVAWREGPGQYF. The CDR3 coding sequence is TGTGCCTGGAGTGTAGCTTGGCGGGAGGGTCCTGGCCAGTACTTC.

The chain employs TRBV27 and TRBJ2-7; 7 bases are a match to TRBD2. Germline CDR1 MNHEY, CDR2 SMNVEV (reference sequence). CDR3 length: 14 residues. With 7 bases clipped from V and 2 bases from J, the junction kept 8 bases outside the gene matches. CDR3 residues: CASTLGGVTYEQYF. CDR3 sequence (DNA): TGTGCCAGCACCCTGGGGGGGGTGACCTACGAGCAGTACTTC.

J is TRBJ2-5 and V is TRBV20-1, with 7 bases that match TRBD2. The V gene end was trimmed by 3 bases and the J gene end by 5 bases; junction bases not matched to a gene: 12. The CDR3 has 15 amino acids. Germline V gene lookup returns CDR1 DFQATT and CDR2 SNEGSKA (reference sequence). CDR3 loop: CSARALSGAGETQYF. The DNA for the CDR3 is TGCAGTGCTAGGGCCCTTTCGGGAGCGGGGGAGACCCAGTACTTC.

This clonotype was counted many times. The V gene is TRBV11-3, the J gene TRBJ2-7, with a possible D match to TRBD1 (6 bases). Trimming stripped 4 bases from V and 2 bases from J, with 12 bases between. This CDR3 is built from 14 residues. Germline assignment: CDR1 SGHNT and CDR2 YENEEA. CDR3 nucleotides: TGTGCCAGCAGCTCGGGACAACTACCCTACGAGCAGTACTTC. Translated: CASSSGQLPYEQYF. The whole variable domain, remainder taken from reference TRBV11-3 and TRBJ2-7, is EAGVVQSPRYKIIEKKQPVAFWCNPISGHNTLYWYLQNLGQGPELLIRYENEEAVDDSQLPKDRFSAERLKGVDSTLKIQPAELGDSAVYLCASSSGQLPYEQYFGPGTRLTVT.

The CDR3 DNA is TGTGCCAGCAAAAAGACCCAGAACACTGAAGCTTTCTTT. Protein sequence: CASKKTQNTEAFF. The J gene is TRBJ1-1, the V gene TRBV6-1; no reliable D call. This CDR3 comprises 13 residues. Germline CDR1 MNHNS, CDR2 SASEGT. V shed 7 bases and J shed 1 base, with 10 bases lying between them.

This clonotype occurred a few times. The genes are TRBV7-9 and TRBJ2-5, with D perhaps TRBD2 (6 bases). Trimming cost V 1 base and J 4 bases, with 16 bases left between them. The CDR3 covers 16 residues. CDR1 SEHNR and CDR2 FQNEAQ come from the germline V gene (reference sequence). The CDR3 DNA is TGTGCCAGCAGCTTAGGCCTCGGGACTTCAAGAGAGACCCAGTACTTC. Protein: CASSLGLGTSRETQYF.

This clonotype was counted between two and nine times. The chain combines TRBV12-3 or TRBV12-4 with TRBJ2-4; no firm D call. The V and J ends lost 1 base and 9 bases respectively, with 10 bases between them. The CDR3 runs to 13 residues. The CDR3 DNA reads TGTGCCAGCAGTTTAGAGGTAGTGGGCATTCAGTACTTC. The encoded protein is CASSLEVVGIQYF.

This clonotype was counted at least ten times. The V call is TRBV27, the J call TRBJ2-7, with D perhaps TRBD1 or TRBD2 (5 bases each). In germline, CDR1 is MNHEY, CDR2 SMNVEV (reference sequence). V lost 3 bases, J lost 2 bases, and 11 bases lay in between. The CDR3 is 14 residues long. The CDR3 sequence: CASSFRDGPYEQYF. In DNA form, the CDR3 reads TGTGCCAGCAGTTTCCGGGACGGCCCCTACGAGCAGTACTTC.

The gene calls are TRBV19 and TRBJ2-2; D is uncertain. The germline V and J ends were trimmed by 3 bases and 7 bases, with 6 bases remaining between them. The CDR3 contains 12 residues. Germline V gene data show CDR1 as LNHDA and CDR2 as SQIVND (reference sequence). The CDR3 DNA sequence: TGTGCCAGTAGTATTGGGCACGGGGAGCTGTTTTTT. Residues: CASSIGHGELFF.

In this sample, this clonotype turned up many times. The V gene is TRBV6-1, the J gene TRBJ1-2, with D possibly being TRBD1 (6 bases). The CDR3 spans 12 residues. From germline, CDR1 is MNHNS and CDR2 SASEGT. V was cut by 7 bases and J by 7 bases, with 13 bases left in between. The CDR3 DNA sequence: TGTGCCAGCAACACAGGGCGTAGTGGCTACACCTTC. This translates into CASNTGRSGYTF.

The chain employs TRBV10-3 and TRBJ2-2; D uncertain. This CDR3 has 13 residues. The germline V and J ends were trimmed by 10 bases and 5 bases, with 14 bases remaining between them. Germline assignment: CDR1 ENHRY and CDR2 SYGVKD. The CDR3 here is CATRETGTGELFF. Here the CDR3 DNA reads TGTGCCACCAGAGAGACCGGGACCGGGGAGCTGTTTTTT.